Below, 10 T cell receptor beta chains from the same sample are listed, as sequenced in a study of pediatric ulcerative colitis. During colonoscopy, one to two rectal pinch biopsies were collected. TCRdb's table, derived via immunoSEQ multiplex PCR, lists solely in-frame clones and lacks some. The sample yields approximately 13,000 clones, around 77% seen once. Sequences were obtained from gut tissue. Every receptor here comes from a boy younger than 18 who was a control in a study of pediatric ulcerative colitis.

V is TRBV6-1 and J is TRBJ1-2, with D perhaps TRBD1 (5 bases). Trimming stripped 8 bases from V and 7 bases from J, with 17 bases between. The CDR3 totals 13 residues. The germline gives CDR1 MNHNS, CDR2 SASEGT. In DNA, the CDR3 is TGTGCCAGCCTCGCAGGGACTAGCTTTGGCTACACCTTC. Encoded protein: CASLAGTSFGYTF.

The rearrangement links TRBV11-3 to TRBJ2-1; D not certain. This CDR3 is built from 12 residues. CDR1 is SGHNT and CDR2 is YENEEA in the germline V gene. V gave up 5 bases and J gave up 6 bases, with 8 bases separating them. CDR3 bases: TGTGCCAGCAGCGGCTCTTCCAATGAGCAGTTCTTC. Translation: CASSGSSNEQFF.

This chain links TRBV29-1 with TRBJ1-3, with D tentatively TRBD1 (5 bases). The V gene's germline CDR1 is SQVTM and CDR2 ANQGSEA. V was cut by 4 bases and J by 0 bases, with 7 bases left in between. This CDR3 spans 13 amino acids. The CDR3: CSVGQSSGNTIYF. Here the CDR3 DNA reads TGCAGCGTTGGACAGAGCTCTGGAAACACCATATATTTT.

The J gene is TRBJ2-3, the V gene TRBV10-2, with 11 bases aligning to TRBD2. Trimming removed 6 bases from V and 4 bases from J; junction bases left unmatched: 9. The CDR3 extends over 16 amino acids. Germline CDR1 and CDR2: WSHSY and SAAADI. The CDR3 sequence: CASRATSGSGSDTQYF. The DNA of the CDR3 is TGCGCCAGCAGGGCCACTAGCGGGAGTGGGTCAGATACGCAGTATTTT.

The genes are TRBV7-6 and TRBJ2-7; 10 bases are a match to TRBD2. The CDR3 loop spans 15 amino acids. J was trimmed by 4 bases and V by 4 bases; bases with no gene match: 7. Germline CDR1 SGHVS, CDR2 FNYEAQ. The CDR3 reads CASSSHSGRAYEQYF. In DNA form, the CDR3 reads TGTGCCAGCAGCTCCCACAGCGGGAGGGCTTACGAGCAGTACTTC.

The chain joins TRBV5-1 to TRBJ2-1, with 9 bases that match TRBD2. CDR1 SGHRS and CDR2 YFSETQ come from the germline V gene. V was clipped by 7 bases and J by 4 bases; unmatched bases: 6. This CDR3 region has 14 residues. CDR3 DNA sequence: TGCGCCAGCGGTCTAGCGGGGAGTTACAATGAGCAGTTCTTC. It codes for CASGLAGSYNEQFF.

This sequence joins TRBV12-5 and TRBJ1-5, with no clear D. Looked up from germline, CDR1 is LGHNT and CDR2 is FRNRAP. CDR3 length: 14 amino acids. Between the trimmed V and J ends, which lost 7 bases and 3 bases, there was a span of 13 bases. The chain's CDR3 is CASALDGDNQPQHF. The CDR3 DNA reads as TGTGCTAGTGCCCTGGACGGAGACAATCAGCCCCAGCATTTT.

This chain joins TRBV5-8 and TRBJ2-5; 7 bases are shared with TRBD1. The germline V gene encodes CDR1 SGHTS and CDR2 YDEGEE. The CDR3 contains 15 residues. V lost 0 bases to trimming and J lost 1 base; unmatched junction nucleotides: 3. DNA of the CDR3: TGTGCCAGCAGCTTGGGCCAGGGGGTCCAAGAGACCCAGTACTTC. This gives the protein CASSLGQGVQETQYF.

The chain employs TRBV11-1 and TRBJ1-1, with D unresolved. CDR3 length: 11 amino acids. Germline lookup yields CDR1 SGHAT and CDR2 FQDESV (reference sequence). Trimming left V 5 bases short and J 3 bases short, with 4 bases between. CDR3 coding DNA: TGTGCCAGCAGCCAGGACACTGAAGCTTTCTTT. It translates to CASSQDTEAFF. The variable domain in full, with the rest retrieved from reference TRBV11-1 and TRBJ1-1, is EAEVAQSPRYKITEKSQAVAFWCDPISGHATLYWYRQILGQGPELLVQFQDESVVDDSQLPKDRFSAERLKGVDSTLKIQPAELGDSAMYLCASSQDTEAFFGQGTRLTVV.

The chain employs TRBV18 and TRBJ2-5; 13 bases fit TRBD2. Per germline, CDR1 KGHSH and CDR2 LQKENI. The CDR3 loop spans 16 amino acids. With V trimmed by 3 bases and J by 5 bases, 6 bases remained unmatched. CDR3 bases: TGTGCCAGCTCACCTGGACTAGCGGGAGAAATGGAGACCCAGTACTTC. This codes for CASSPGLAGEMETQYF.